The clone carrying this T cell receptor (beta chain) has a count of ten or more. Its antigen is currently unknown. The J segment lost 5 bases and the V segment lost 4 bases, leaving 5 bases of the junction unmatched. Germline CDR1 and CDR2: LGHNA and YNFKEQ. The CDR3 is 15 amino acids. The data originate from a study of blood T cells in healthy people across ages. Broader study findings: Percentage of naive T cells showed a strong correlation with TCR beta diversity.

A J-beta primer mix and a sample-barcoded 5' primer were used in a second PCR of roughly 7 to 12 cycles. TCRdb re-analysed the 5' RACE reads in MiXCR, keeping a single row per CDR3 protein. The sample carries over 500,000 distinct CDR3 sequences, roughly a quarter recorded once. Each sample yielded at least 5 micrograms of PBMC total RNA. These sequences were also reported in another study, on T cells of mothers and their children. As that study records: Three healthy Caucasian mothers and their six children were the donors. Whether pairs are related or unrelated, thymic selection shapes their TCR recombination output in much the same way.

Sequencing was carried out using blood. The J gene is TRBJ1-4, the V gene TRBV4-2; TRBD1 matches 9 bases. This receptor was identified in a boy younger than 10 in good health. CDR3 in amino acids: CASSLRQGGNEKLFF. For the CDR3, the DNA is TGTGCCAGCAGCCTTAGACAGGGGGGAAATGAAAAACTGTTTTTT.